Below are 19 T cell receptor beta chains sequenced from a single sample in a study of post-analysis software for immune sequencing data. No antigens are known for them. Unique molecular identifiers tagged the TCR beta cDNA libraries. TCRdb reanalysed the PCR reads using MiXCR and keeps one entry per CDR3 protein. The sample lists approximately 160,000 distinct CDR3 sequences; around 28% were seen once. Findings and caveats of the study: Patients had higher frequencies than controls of roughly five TRBV segments, including TRBV5-6, TRBV5-1 and TRBV20-1.

The material sequenced was blood. The receptors originated from a girl aged 5 to 17 with multiple sclerosis.

Worth noting for this clonotype: An end of the junction does not agree with germline; a read error may underlie this. The V and J genes are TRBV20-1 and TRBJ2-3; D may correspond to TRBD1 or TRBD2 (5 bases each). Germline V gene lookup returns CDR1 DFQATT and CDR2 SNEGSKA (reference sequence). The CDR3 has 14 residues. The CDR3 loop is CSASTGRGTDAQYF. CDR3 sequence (DNA): TGCAGTGCTAGCACGGGACGCGGCACAGATGCGCAGTATTTT.

The chain uses TRBV20-1 and TRBJ1-1; TRBD1 aligns across 8 bases. V lost 5 bases and J lost 1; bases outside the gene matches: 3. The CDR3 is 13 amino acids. Germline V gene data show CDR1 as DFQATT and CDR2 as SNEGSKA (reference sequence). CDR3 sequence: CSADTGGNTEAFF. The CDR3 DNA follows: TGCAGTGCTGATACAGGGGGGAACACTGAAGCTTTCTTT.

The sample holds a few counts of this clonotype. The V gene is TRBV6-5, the J gene TRBJ1-1; TRBD1 might be the D (5 bases). This CDR3 is built from 15 residues. Germline assignment: CDR1 MNHEY and CDR2 SVGAGI. V gave up 2 bases and J gave up 1 base, with 11 bases separating them. For the CDR3, the DNA is TGTGCCAGCAGTTACAGGGGCCTTAGGAACACTGAAGCTTTCTTT. Amino acids: CASSYRGLRNTEAFF.

This clonotype was seen a few times. The chain combines TRBV3-1 with TRBJ2-1; 7 bases match TRBD1. Germline V gives CDR1 LGHDT, CDR2 YNNKEL (reference sequence). After removal of 4 bases from V and 4 bases from J, the junction contained 10 bases not matched to a gene. This CDR3 is 16 amino acids long. The CDR3 region is CASSPLRGGAYNEQFF. The CDR3 DNA sequence: TGTGCCAGCAGCCCCCTTAGAGGGGGCGCGTACAATGAGCAGTTCTTC.

This clonotype has just a few counts. This rearrangement joins TRBV12-3 or TRBV12-4 to TRBJ2-1; D is uncertain. CDR3 size: 15 residues. Between the trimmed V and J ends, which lost 2 bases and 0 bases, there was a span of 8 bases. The CDR3 reads CASSLMSPSYNEQFF. CDR3 sequence (DNA): TGTGCCAGCAGTTTAATGTCCCCCTCCTACAATGAGCAGTTCTTC.

Only one count was recorded for this clonotype. A much bigger clone sits one base away, suggesting this may be a read error. V gene TRBV20-1 combines with J gene TRBJ1-2, with 9 bases that match TRBD1. The V gene end was trimmed by 8 bases and the J gene end by 6 bases; junction bases not matched to a gene: 10. The CDR3 spans 13 residues. The germline CDR1 and CDR2 sequences are DFQATT and SNEGSKA (reference sequence). The CDR3 spells CSPPVDRGDGYTF. In nucleotides, the CDR3 is TGCAGTCCCCCAGTGGACAGGGGTGATGGCTACACCTTC.

V usage is TRBV7-2 and J usage is TRBJ2-2; D may correspond to TRBD1 or TRBD2 (6 bases each). Germline CDR1 reads SGHTA; CDR2 reads FQGNSA. There are 16 residues in the CDR3. In DNA form, the CDR3 reads TGTGTCGCGTCATCCCGGGCGGGACAGAACACCGGGGAGCTGTTTTTT. Its translation is CVASSRAGQNTGELFF.

This clonotype has at least ten counts. The V gene is TRBV5-1, the J gene TRBJ2-7, with a tentative D call TRBD2 (6 bases). The V gene lost 1 base and the J gene lost 1 base, with 9 bases spanning the gap. The CDR3 has 14 residues. Per the germline V gene, CDR1 is SGHRS and CDR2 is YFSETQ. CDR3 region: CASSLTRGSYEQYF. The DNA of the CDR3 is TGCGCCAGCAGCTTGACGCGGGGTTCCTACGAGCAGTACTTC.

As for this clonotype: This sequence may be a read error, since a much larger clone differs from it by one base. The V call is TRBV11-2, the J call TRBJ2-5, with a possible D match to TRBD1 (5 bases). V lost 6 bases and J 4 bases, leaving 9 bases between the germline ends. Germline lookup yields CDR1 SGHAT and CDR2 FQNNGV. The CDR3 is 12 amino acids. The CDR3 sequence is CASRKGLETQYF. The CDR3 DNA reads as TGTGCCAGCAGGAAGGGGTTAGAGACCCAGTACTTC.

Note on this clonotype: This may arise from a read error, as a much more abundant clone is one base away. The chain uses TRBV7-8 and TRBJ2-3; 9 bases agree with TRBD2. Looked up from germline, CDR1 is SGHVS and CDR2 is FQNEAQ. The CDR3 contains 13 residues. The CDR3 region has the DNA TGTACCAGCAGCGCCCCAGCGGGAGGTACGCAGTATTTT. Translating gives CTSSAPAGGTQYF.

This clonotype occurred many times. J is TRBJ2-1 and V is TRBV5-1; tentative D call: TRBD1 (5 bases). CDR1 is SGHRS, CDR2 YFSETQ, per germline. V gave up 0 bases and J gave up 0 bases, with 13 bases separating them. There are 17 residues in the CDR3. CDR3 sequence (DNA): TGCGCCAGCAGCTTGGATACAGGATCAAGCTCCTACAATGAGCAGTTCTTC. It specifies CASSLDTGSSSYNEQFF.

This clonotype has a count of ten or more. This rearrangement joins TRBV27 to TRBJ2-7; possibly TRBD1 for D (6 bases). Germline CDR1 and CDR2: MNHEY and SMNVEV (reference sequence). V lost 3 bases to trimming and J lost 7 bases, with 16 bases between them. The CDR3 runs to 14 residues. CDR3: CASSFFGGQREQYF. The CDR3 nucleotides read TGTGCCAGCAGTTTTTTTGGGGGCCAGAGGGAGCAGTACTTC.

The chain uses TRBV6-2 or TRBV6-3 and TRBJ1-5, with TRBD1 as a possible D gene (5 bases). The CDR3 extends over 15 amino acids. CDR1 and CDR2 (germline): MNHEY, SVGEGT. Trimming cost V 11 bases and J 2 bases, with 19 bases left between them. The chain's CDR3 is CAYSHLRERNQPQHF. The CDR3 coding sequence is TGTGCCTACAGTCACCTCAGGGAGCGCAATCAGCCCCAGCATTTT.

This clonotype has a count of ten or more. The chain combines TRBV5-6 with TRBJ2-7; maybe TRBD1 (5 bases). The CDR3 runs to 13 residues. The V end was cut by 3 bases, the J end by 3 bases, with 10 bases between. Germline CDR1 reads SGHDT; CDR2 reads YYEEEE. CDR3 residues: CASSSYTGYEQYF. The CDR3 nucleotides are TGTGCCAGCAGCTCATACACAGGCTACGAGCAGTACTTC.

The gene calls are TRBV7-9 and TRBJ1-1; no reliable D call. CDR3 length: 13 residues. The ends were cut back, 1 base at V and 8 bases at J, with 11 bases in the middle. Germline V CDR1 and CDR2: SEHNR, FQNEAQ (reference sequence). CDR3 protein: CASSLVGSVEAFF. CDR3 DNA sequence: TGTGCCAGCAGCTTAGTAGGGTCAGTCGAAGCTTTCTTT.

The V call is TRBV20-1, the J call TRBJ2-1; D is uncertain. This CDR3 has 12 residues. Looked up from germline, CDR1 is DFQATT and CDR2 is SNEGSKA (reference sequence). The V gene lost 3 bases and the J gene lost 7 bases, with 10 bases spanning the gap. The CDR3 spells CSARRLLNEQFF. Written as DNA, the CDR3 is TGCAGTGCTAGGAGGCTCCTAAATGAGCAGTTCTTC.

This chain uses TRBV20-1 with TRBJ2-1; unclear D gene. The V gene's germline CDR1 is DFQATT and CDR2 SNEGSKA (reference sequence). Trimming took off 7 bases at V and 5 bases at J, with 9 bases between the two ends. This CDR3 contains 11 residues. Here the CDR3 DNA reads TGCAGTGTTGAGGCGCACAATGAGCAGTTCTTC. Translating gives CSVEAHNEQFF.

This chain joins TRBV20-1 and TRBJ2-5; D ambiguous. The DNA matches TRBJ2-7 better at its end, which makes the J call doubtful. Germline CDR1 and CDR2: DFQATT and SNEGSKA (reference sequence). The CDR3 is 15 residues long. In DNA, the CDR3 is TGCAGTGCTACCACCTTACAGAACAATTTCTACGAGCAGTACTTC. This sequence encodes CSATTLQNNFYEQYF.

There are many counts of this clonotype. This rearrangement joins TRBV7-2 to TRBJ2-1, with 15 bases that match TRBD2. CDR3 length equals 16 residues. Germline CDR1 is SGHTA and CDR2 is FQGNSA. After removal of 2 bases from V and 9 bases from J, the junction contained 5 bases not matched to a gene. DNA for the CDR3: TGTGCCAGCAGCTTATCCGGGACTAGCGGGGGGTTTGAGCAGTTCTTC. This codes for CASSLSGTSGGFEQFF. Variable domain in full (rest from reference TRBV7-2 and TRBJ2-1): GAGVSQSPSNKVTEKGKDVELRCDPISGHTALYWYRQSLGQGLEFLIYFQGNSAPDKSGLPSDRFSAERTGGSVSTLTIQRTQQEDSAVYLCASSLSGTSGGFEQFFGPGTRLTVL.